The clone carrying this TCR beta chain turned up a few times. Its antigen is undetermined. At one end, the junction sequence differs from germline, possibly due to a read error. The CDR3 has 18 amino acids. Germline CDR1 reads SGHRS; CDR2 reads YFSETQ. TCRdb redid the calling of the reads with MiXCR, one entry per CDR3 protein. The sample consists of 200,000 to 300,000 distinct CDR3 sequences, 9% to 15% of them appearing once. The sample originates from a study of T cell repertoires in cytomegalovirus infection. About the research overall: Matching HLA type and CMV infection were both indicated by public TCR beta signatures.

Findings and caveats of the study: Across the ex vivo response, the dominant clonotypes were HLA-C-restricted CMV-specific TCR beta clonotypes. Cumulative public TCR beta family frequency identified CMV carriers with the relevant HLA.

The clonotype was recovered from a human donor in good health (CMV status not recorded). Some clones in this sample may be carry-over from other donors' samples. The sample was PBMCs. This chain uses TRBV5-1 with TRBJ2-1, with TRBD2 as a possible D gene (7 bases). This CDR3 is CASSLFIARGASFNEQFF. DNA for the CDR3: TGCGCCAGCAGCTTATTCATAGCCCGGGGGGCTTCCTTCAATGAGCAGTTCTTC.